The rows below give T cell receptor beta chains drawn from one sample of a study of blood T cell repertoires in COVID-19. Libraries were prepared by immunoSEQ multiplex PCR; TCRdb keeps only in-frame clonotypes and omits some of them. The sample has 150,000 to 200,000 clones; around 90% are singletons. Sequences were obtained from peripheral blood. The receptors derive from a man aged 50-60 years with acute or convalescent COVID-19. Both conserved end residues are part of each CDR3. The D gene is left open where the match is weak. Where a row states a size, it is once, few, many or the class of an expanded clone; other rows omit it.

j_call: TRBJ1-6
clone_size: -
d_call: -
v_call: TRBV9
cdr3_aa: CASSSRFDFNSPLHF
cdr3_nt: TGTGCCAGCAGCTCCCGGTTTGACTTTAATTCACCCCTCCACTTT

j_call: TRBJ1-1
clone_size: -
d_call: TRBD1
v_call: TRBV6-5
cdr3_aa: CASTKQGAFTEAFF
cdr3_nt: TGTGCCAGCACCAAGCAGGGGGCGTTCACTGAAGCTTTCTTT

j_call: TRBJ1-6
clone_size: few
d_call: -
v_call: TRBV18
cdr3_aa: CASSPPTRGQGSPLHF
cdr3_nt: TGTGCCAGCTCACCACCTACGCGGGGCCAAGGGTCACCCCTCCACTTT

j_call: TRBJ2-6
clone_size: -
d_call: TRBD1
v_call: TRBV6-4
cdr3_aa: CASSDSYRGSGANVLTF
cdr3_nt: TGTGCCAGCAGTGACTCTTACAGGGGTTCTGGGGCCAACGTCCTGACTTTC

j_call: TRBJ2-7
clone_size: few
d_call: TRBD2
v_call: TRBV9
cdr3_aa: CASSGGTSGSYEQYF
cdr3_nt: TGTGCCAGCAGCGGCGGGACTAGCGGGTCCTACGAGCAGTACTTC

j_call: TRBJ1-1
clone_size: -
d_call: -
v_call: TRBV9
cdr3_aa: CASSPPGAEAFF
cdr3_nt: TGTGCCAGCAGCCCCCCGGGAGCCGAAGCTTTCTTT

j_call: TRBJ2-1
clone_size: -
d_call: TRBD2
v_call: TRBV11-3
cdr3_aa: CASSLKRTSGGRDEQFF
cdr3_nt: TGTGCCAGCAGCTTAAAAAGGACTAGCGGGGGGCGGGATGAGCAGTTCTTC

j_call: TRBJ1-1
clone_size: -
d_call: -
v_call: TRBV2
cdr3_aa: CASSERGWPHPMNTEAFF
cdr3_nt: TGTGCCAGCAGTGAAAGGGGATGGCCCCACCCAATGAACACTGAAGCTTTCTTT

j_call: TRBJ1-2
clone_size: -
d_call: -
v_call: TRBV10-3
cdr3_aa: CAISESGGASYGYTF
cdr3_nt: TGTGCCATCAGTGAGTCGGGGGGTGCCTCCTATGGCTACACCTTC

j_call: TRBJ1-1
clone_size: once
d_call: TRBD1
v_call: TRBV2
cdr3_aa: CASSAQGAEAFF
cdr3_nt: TGTGCCAGCAGTGCCCAGGGGGCTGAAGCTTTCTTT

j_call: TRBJ2-7
clone_size: -
d_call: TRBD1
v_call: TRBV5-5
cdr3_aa: CASSRGQGYYEQYF
cdr3_nt: TGTGCCAGCAGCAGGGGACAGGGCTACTACGAGCAGTACTTC

j_call: TRBJ1-1
clone_size: -
d_call: -
v_call: TRBV11-3
cdr3_aa: CASSTKTGSGTEAFF
cdr3_nt: TGTGCCAGCAGCACCAAGACAGGATCGGGCACTGAAGCTTTCTTT

j_call: TRBJ2-1
clone_size: -
d_call: TRBD2
v_call: TRBV11-1
cdr3_aa: CASSILAGPHNEQFF
cdr3_nt: TGTGCCAGCAGCATACTAGCGGGACCCCACAATGAGCAGTTCTTC

j_call: TRBJ1-1
clone_size: few
d_call: TRBD1
v_call: TRBV5-1
cdr3_aa: CASSSPFTGANTEAFF
cdr3_nt: TGCGCCAGCAGCTCCCCCTTCACAGGGGCGAACACTGAAGCTTTCTTT

j_call: TRBJ2-1
clone_size: -
d_call: -
v_call: TRBV4-3
cdr3_aa: CASSQGLTRHNEQFF
cdr3_nt: TGCGCCAGCAGCCAGGGTCTGACTCGCCACAATGAGCAGTTCTTC

j_call: TRBJ2-3
clone_size: -
d_call: -
v_call: TRBV30
cdr3_aa: CAWSVNEDTQYF
cdr3_nt: TGTGCCTGGAGTGTAAACGAGGATACGCAGTATTTT

j_call: TRBJ1-5
clone_size: -
d_call: -
v_call: TRBV19
cdr3_aa: CASSPTDRDNQPQHF
cdr3_nt: TGTGCCAGTAGCCCTACCGACAGAGACAATCAGCCCCAGCATTTT

j_call: TRBJ2-1
clone_size: -
d_call: TRBD2
v_call: TRBV27
cdr3_aa: CASLRGVEQFF
cdr3_nt: TGTGCCAGCCTCCGGGGGGTTGAGCAGTTCTTC

j_call: TRBJ2-2
clone_size: few
d_call: -
v_call: TRBV2
cdr3_aa: CASSEGLTGELFF
cdr3_nt: TGTGCCAGCAGTGAGGGTCTGACTGGGGAGCTGTTTTTT

j_call: TRBJ2-1
clone_size: -
d_call: -
v_call: TRBV7-2
cdr3_aa: CASSYRGGPTGNEQFF
cdr3_nt: TGTGCCAGCAGCTACAGAGGAGGCCCCACTGGTAATGAGCAGTTCTTC

j_call: TRBJ1-5
clone_size: -
d_call: -
v_call: TRBV2
cdr3_aa: CASRTRDNSNQPQHF
cdr3_nt: TGTGCCAGCAGAACCAGGGATAATAGCAATCAGCCCCAGCATTTT

j_call: TRBJ2-1
clone_size: -
d_call: TRBD2
v_call: TRBV27
cdr3_aa: CASRTTSGWPSYNEQFF
cdr3_nt: TGTGCCAGCAGGACTACTAGCGGGTGGCCCTCCTACAATGAGCAGTTCTTC

j_call: TRBJ2-2
clone_size: -
d_call: -
v_call: TRBV11-2
cdr3_aa: CASSLRGFTTGELFF
cdr3_nt: TGTGCCAGCAGCTTGCGGGGCTTTACAACCGGGGAGCTGTTTTTT

j_call: TRBJ2-1
clone_size: -
d_call: TRBD2
v_call: TRBV18
cdr3_aa: CASSSGLAGVAQFF
cdr3_nt: TGTGCCAGCTCATCAGGACTAGCGGGAGTAGCGCAGTTCTTC

j_call: TRBJ1-2
clone_size: -
d_call: -
v_call: TRBV6-5
cdr3_aa: CATDGGAGGYTF
cdr3_nt: TGTGCCACCGATGGAGGGGCGGGGGGCTACACCTTC

j_call: TRBJ2-3
clone_size: -
d_call: -
v_call: TRBV10-3
cdr3_aa: CAISVGGGTDTQYF
cdr3_nt: TGTGCCATCAGTGTGGGTGGAGGCACAGATACGCAGTATTTT

j_call: TRBJ2-7
clone_size: -
d_call: -
v_call: TRBV10-3
cdr3_aa: CAISGGDSFYEQYF
cdr3_nt: TGTGCCATCTCCGGCGGGGACAGCTTCTACGAGCAGTACTTC

j_call: TRBJ2-5
clone_size: once
d_call: TRBD2
v_call: TRBV30
cdr3_aa: CAWSGLAGGSLETQYF
cdr3_nt: TGTGCCTGGAGTGGGCTAGCGGGAGGATCCTTGGAGACCCAGTACTTC

j_call: TRBJ2-3
clone_size: -
d_call: TRBD2
v_call: TRBV7-3
cdr3_aa: CASSPAGGPGDTQYF
cdr3_nt: TGTGCCAGCAGCCCAGCGGGAGGGCCTGGAGATACGCAGTATTTT

j_call: TRBJ2-7
clone_size: -
d_call: -
v_call: TRBV15
cdr3_aa: CATSPDSNSYEQYF
cdr3_nt: TGTGCCACCAGCCCGGACAGCAACTCTTACGAGCAGTACTTC

j_call: TRBJ2-1
clone_size: -
d_call: TRBD2
v_call: TRBV5-5
cdr3_aa: CASSPGLAGVLAYNEQFF
cdr3_nt: TGTGCCAGCAGCCCCGGACTAGCGGGAGTCCTGGCCTACAATGAGCAGTTCTTC

j_call: TRBJ2-1
clone_size: -
d_call: -
v_call: TRBV7-3
cdr3_aa: CASSNDGGDYNEQFF
cdr3_nt: TGTGCCAGCAGCAACGACGGGGGAGACTACAATGAGCAGTTCTTC

j_call: TRBJ2-7
clone_size: -
d_call: -
v_call: TRBV7-9
cdr3_aa: CASSPREWYEQYF
cdr3_nt: TGTGCCAGCAGCCCCCGGGAGTGGTACGAGCAGTACTTC

j_call: TRBJ1-2
clone_size: -
d_call: TRBD1
v_call: TRBV11-3
cdr3_aa: CASSLSTGDGYTF
cdr3_nt: TGTGCCAGCAGCCTCTCAACAGGGGATGGCTACACCTTC

j_call: TRBJ1-3
clone_size: -
d_call: -
v_call: TRBV27
cdr3_aa: CASRDMISGNTIYF
cdr3_nt: TGTGCCAGCAGAGACATGATCTCTGGAAACACCATATATTTT

j_call: TRBJ1-4
clone_size: -
d_call: -
v_call: TRBV27
cdr3_aa: CASSLFRGNEKLFF
cdr3_nt: TGTGCCAGCAGTTTATTCCGGGGTAATGAAAAACTGTTTTTT

j_call: TRBJ2-1
clone_size: -
d_call: -
v_call: TRBV18
cdr3_aa: CASSSRDSPYNEQFF
cdr3_nt: TGTGCCAGCTCATCCCGGGACTCGCCCTACAATGAGCAGTTCTTC

j_call: TRBJ1-2
clone_size: -
d_call: -
v_call: TRBV5-4
cdr3_aa: CASSLAGLGETYGYTF
cdr3_nt: TGTGCCAGCAGCTTGGCGGGACTGGGGGAAACCTATGGCTACACCTTC

j_call: TRBJ1-6
clone_size: -
d_call: -
v_call: TRBV7-9
cdr3_aa: CASSSYLGAYSPLHF
cdr3_nt: TGTGCCAGCAGCTCCTACTTGGGGGCCTATTCACCCCTCCACTTT

j_call: TRBJ1-5
clone_size: -
d_call: TRBD1
v_call: TRBV14
cdr3_aa: CASSPQGSNQPQHF
cdr3_nt: TGTGCCAGCAGCCCACAGGGGAGCAATCAGCCCCAGCATTTT